This T cell receptor (beta chain) was obtained from a study of cytomegalovirus exposure and HLA in healthy donors. Study overall: Out of 350 to 400 genotyped donors, around 80% belonged to the Caucasian-associated ancestry cluster.

CDR1 WNHNN and CDR2 SYGVQD come from the germline V gene (reference sequence). The V gene end was trimmed by 2 bases and the J gene end by 6 bases; junction bases not matched to a gene: 4. This CDR3 contains 15 residues. This PCR relied on a set of 60 Vbeta primers and 13 Jbeta primers. Authors' processing steps: It was a later analysis that counted tens of millions of unique TCR beta chains, of which around 11 million were shared. Assay: immunoSEQ multiplex PCR; the TCRdb copy retains only in-frame clones and omits some. The DNA was the basis for D and trimming; V, J and clone size are from that table. The repertoire consists of 200,000 or so clones, with about 81% occurring once and the leading ten covering roughly 2%.

The chain is built from TRBV10-1 and TRBJ1-6, with 7 bases matching TRBD1. The source material was PBMCs. The receptor was derived from a woman aged 18-29 years in good health and CMV-seropositive. CDR3 loop: CASSEKGAGNSPLHF. The DNA of the CDR3 is TGCGCCAGCAGTGAGAAGGGGGCCGGTAATTCACCCCTCCACTTT.